What follows are 22 T cell receptor beta chains derived from one specimen sequenced in a study of early T cells in non-severe SARS-CoV-2 infection. TCRdb re-called the 5' RACE reads with MiXCR, one entry per CDR3 protein. The sample has about 97,000 distinct CDR3 sequences, around 13% seen once. Sequencing was carried out using whole blood. The receptors originated from an adult who was a healthcare worker with PCR-confirmed SARS-CoV-2 infection or an uninfected control (not recorded which).

The V call is TRBV12-3 or TRBV12-4, the J call TRBJ2-1; D remains unclear. The CDR3 extends over 11 amino acids. V lost 5 bases and J lost 3, with 2 bases in between. The CDR3 region has the DNA TGTGCCAGCAGTGTCTACAATGAGCAGTTCTTC. Protein product: CASSVYNEQFF.

This clonotype has ten or more counts. This chain links TRBV28 with TRBJ2-1, with a weak D call TRBD1 (5 bases). Trimming cost V 2 bases and J 4 bases, with 9 bases left between them. Germline V lookup: CDR1 MDHEN, CDR2 SYDVKM. The CDR3 is 14 amino acids. In DNA form, the CDR3 reads TGTGCCAGCAGTTTAAGGGGATTGTACAATGAGCAGTTCTTC. Amino acids: CASSLRGLYNEQFF.

There are a few counts of this clonotype. The V gene is TRBV7-6, the J gene TRBJ2-7; no definite D call. Germline V CDR1 and CDR2: SGHVS, FNYEAQ. V lost 1 base to trimming and J lost 5 bases, with 6 bases between them. CDR3 length equals 12 residues. CDR3 DNA sequence: TGTGCCAGCAGCTTAGGGTTCAACGAGCAGTACTTC. The encoded protein is CASSLGFNEQYF.

The V gene is TRBV3-1, the J gene TRBJ2-3; TRBD2 aligns across 8 bases. The V gene's germline CDR1 is LGHDT and CDR2 YNNKEL (reference sequence). This CDR3 is built from 15 residues. The trim removed 4 bases at V and 4 bases at J, leaving 7 bases unmatched. The chain's CDR3 is CASSPLLGRADTQYF. The DNA for the CDR3 is TGTGCCAGCAGCCCCCTCCTCGGGAGGGCAGATACGCAGTATTTT.

The chain links TRBV6-1 to TRBJ1-5; D remains ambiguous. The CDR3 runs to 15 residues. V lost 4 bases to trimming and J lost 7 bases, with 17 bases between them. Per germline, CDR1 MNHNS and CDR2 SASEGT. The CDR3 sequence is CASSGARIAHQPQHF. CDR3 nucleotide sequence: TGTGCCAGCAGTGGAGCCCGTATAGCACACCAGCCCCAGCATTTT.

Regarding this clonotype: The junction departs from germline at one end; a sequencing error may be responsible. The chain uses TRBV19 and TRBJ1-5; 8 bases match TRBD1. Germline V CDR1 and CDR2: LNHDA, SQIVND (reference sequence). This CDR3 contains 15 residues. CDR3 DNA: TGTGCCAGTAGTATCCCAGGGGGCTACAATCTGCCCCAGCATTTT. Its translation: CASSIPGGYNLPQHF.

This clonotype has a count of ten or more. The chain combines TRBV7-4 with TRBJ2-7, with D possibly TRBD2 on 6 matching bases. The CDR3 sequence is 15 residues long. CDR1 and CDR2 from the germline V gene are SGHVT and SQSDAQ. V lost 2 bases and J 3 bases, leaving 14 bases between the germline ends. The CDR3 nucleotides are TGTGCCAGCAGCTTAACGGAGGGCCGGAACTACGAGCAGTACTTC. It encodes CASSLTEGRNYEQYF.

This clonotype was counted only a few times. The CDR3 DNA follows: TGTGCCAGCAGCTTAGAGCATCCAGATACGCAGTATTTT. Protein product: CASSLEHPDTQYF. The rearrangement links TRBV11-2 to TRBJ2-3; D gene unclear. There are 13 residues in the CDR3. Germline V gene sequence: CDR1 SGHAT, CDR2 FQNNGV. Trimming stripped 0 bases from V and 4 bases from J, with 5 bases between.

This clonotype has just a few counts. V usage is TRBV12-3 or TRBV12-4 and J usage is TRBJ2-7; TRBD2 is a possible D gene (5 bases). Trimming took 5 bases from V and 3 from J, leaving 11 bases between them. This CDR3 region has 13 residues. The CDR3 DNA sequence: TGTGCCAGCAGTCAGCGGTCCCGCTACGAGCAGTACTTC. This gives the protein CASSQRSRYEQYF.

The table lists this clonotype with many counts. This chain links TRBV6-2 or TRBV6-3 with TRBJ2-2; D not certain. Germline V gene lookup returns CDR1 MNHEY and CDR2 SVGEGT. V was pared by 5 bases and J by 0 bases, with 10 bases between. The CDR3 sequence is 15 residues long. CDR3 residues: CASSTIRTNTGELFF. CDR3 nucleotides: TGTGCCAGCAGTACCATCCGCACGAACACCGGGGAGCTGTTTTTT.

The chain employs TRBV10-3 and TRBJ1-1; D unclear. The CDR3 loop spans 13 amino acids. Germline V CDR1 and CDR2: ENHRY, SYGVKD. V gave up 0 bases and J gave up 4 bases, with 6 bases separating them. The CDR3 region is CAISESISTEAFF. The CDR3 coding sequence is TGTGCCATCAGTGAGTCGATCAGCACTGAAGCTTTCTTT.

Regarding this clonotype: This may stem from a read error, because a much larger clone lies one nucleotide away. The chain carries TRBV28 and TRBJ2-7, with D uncertain. Germline V lookup: CDR1 MDHEN, CDR2 SYDVKM. This CDR3 region has 14 residues. CDR3: CVSSHRMRTYEQYF. In DNA, the CDR3 is TGTGTCAGCAGTCACCGTATGCGGACCTACGAGCAGTACTTC.

V is TRBV20-1 and J is TRBJ2-1, with D perhaps matching TRBD2 (6 bases). CDR3 size: 16 residues. Per the germline V gene, CDR1 is DFQATT and CDR2 is SNEGSKA (reference sequence). Trimming stripped 2 bases from V and 0 bases from J, with 14 bases between. CDR3 sequence (DNA): TGCAGTGCTAGACAACGCGGAGGGAGCTCCTACAATGAGCAGTTCTTC. It codes for CSARQRGGSSYNEQFF.

The gene calls are TRBV5-5 and TRBJ2-3; D assignment may be TRBD1 or TRBD2 (6 bases each). Looked up from germline, CDR1 is SGHKS and CDR2 is YYEKEE (reference sequence). The CDR3 is 15 amino acids. V was cut by 1 base and J by 5 bases, with 14 bases left in between. As DNA, the CDR3 is TGTGCCAGCAGCTTGTCAGGGGAGGAGGAAGATACGCAGTATTTT. Its protein is CASSLSGEEEDTQYF.

The chain joins TRBV7-9 to TRBJ1-6, with 8 bases lining up with TRBD1. Trimming cost V 5 bases and J 2 bases; bases outside gene matches: 2. Germline V CDR1 and CDR2: SEHNR, FQNEAQ (reference sequence). The CDR3 loop spans 15 amino acids. CDR3 region: CASSPTGAYNSPLHF. The CDR3 bases are TGTGCCAGCAGCCCGACAGGGGCCTATAATTCACCCCTCCACTTT.

The CDR3 loop is CSAPTASYEQYF. As DNA, the CDR3 is TGCAGTGCTCCTACAGCGTCCTACGAGCAGTACTTC. V usage is TRBV20-1 and J usage is TRBJ2-7; D ambiguous. V was trimmed by 5 bases and J by 1 base, leaving 9 bases between them. Germline assignment: CDR1 DFQATT and CDR2 SNEGSKA (reference sequence). The CDR3 extends over 12 amino acids.

This clonotype was observed at least ten times. The rearrangement uses TRBV3-1 and TRBJ2-1; TRBD2 matches at 10 bases. V gave up 0 bases and J gave up 12 bases; unmatched junction bases: 2. The V gene's germline CDR1 is LGHDT and CDR2 YNNKEL (reference sequence). The length of the CDR3 is 13 residues. CDR3 in DNA: TGTGCCAGCAGCCAAGAGACTAGCGGGCGGCAGTTCTTC. This sequence encodes CASSQETSGRQFF.

A few counts support this clonotype. The rearrangement joins TRBV20-1 to TRBJ1-1, with 10 bases identical to TRBD1. The CDR3 is made up of 18 amino acids. V shed 3 bases, J shed 4 bases, and the junction held 17 bases outside the gene matches. Germline-derived CDR1 and CDR2 are DFQATT and SNEGSKA (reference sequence). The CDR3: CSASPPPGQGSRGTEAFF. The CDR3 DNA reads as TGCAGTGCTAGCCCCCCCCCGGGACAGGGGAGTCGAGGCACTGAAGCTTTCTTT.

The chain carries TRBV7-2 and TRBJ2-1; D remains ambiguous. Trimming shortened V by 4 bases and J by 0 bases, and 10 bases separated the two germline ends. The CDR3 consists of 15 residues. Germline-derived CDR1 and CDR2 are SGHTA and FQGNSA. CDR3 nucleotides: TGTGCCAGCAGCTACATCGAGAGCTCCTACAATGAGCAGTTCTTC. It yields the protein CASSYIESSYNEQFF.

This clonotype has a handful of counts. V gene TRBV19 combines with J gene TRBJ2-7; D is uncertain. V shed 3 bases and J shed 7 bases, with 13 bases lying between them. CDR1 LNHDA and CDR2 SQIVND come from the germline V gene (reference sequence). There are 13 residues in the CDR3. CDR3 residues: CASSILLGGEQYF. CDR3 nucleotide sequence: TGTGCCAGTAGTATTCTGTTAGGTGGGGAGCAGTACTTC.

This clonotype was seen at least ten times. This CDR3 reads CAGREGLDTEAFF. CDR3 in DNA: TGTGCCGGAAGGGAGGGGCTGGACACTGAAGCTTTCTTT. This chain uses TRBV6-1 with TRBJ1-1; D is perhaps TRBD1 (5 bases). The CDR3 consists of 13 residues. The germline gives CDR1 MNHNS, CDR2 SASEGT. V lost 11 bases, J lost 3 bases, and 16 bases lay in between.

This clonotype was seen ten or more times. The chain has TRBV28 and TRBJ1-2; tentatively, D is TRBD1 (6 bases). Trimming took 8 bases from V and 1 from J, leaving 20 bases between them. This CDR3 spans 16 amino acids. In germline, CDR1 is MDHEN, CDR2 SYDVKM. CDR3 sequence: CASSGLSRGRNYGYTF. CDR3 sequence (DNA): TGTGCCAGCTCTGGACTATCCCGGGGGCGTAACTATGGCTACACCTTC.